Presented here are 23 T cell receptor beta chains from one specimen sequenced in a study of immune evolution from preneoplasia to lung adenocarcinoma (dated by TCRdb to the early 2020s). Receptor libraries were prepared by the immunoSEQ multiplex PCR assay. The table comes from immuneACCESS by way of TCRdb, which keeps in-frame sequences with V and J called. Part of the clones is missing from these tables; in studies checked, under half for an unresolved V gene and the rest for unknown reasons. The sample table lists 4,000 to 5,500 clones, more than 75% of them with a count of one. Clones ranked in the top ten supply 8.2% of the sample. Sequencing used FFPE lung adenocarcinoma in situ tissue. The cell subset or site label here, explained by the study, means: preinvasive adenocarcinoma in situ (AIS). The receptors shown here come from a person aged 70 to 80 with lung adenocarcinoma.

The V call is TRBV27, the J call TRBJ1-1; possible D gene TRBD1, 6 bases. The CDR3 contains 13 residues. Germline CDR1 reads MNHEY; CDR2 reads SMNVEV (reference sequence). V was clipped by 5 bases and J by 5 bases, with 12 bases between them. CDR3 sequence reads: CASSPWQGTEAFF. CDR3 in DNA: TGTGCCAGCAGTCCGTGGCAGGGGACTGAAGCTTTCTTT.

CDR3 sequence reads: CASSFTGAGAIDDEKLFF. In DNA form, the CDR3 reads TGCGCCAGCAGCTTTACAGGGGCGGGGGCGATCGATGATGAAAAACTGTTTTTT. The chain has TRBV5-1 and TRBJ1-4; 7 nucleotides line up with TRBD1. The CDR3 spans 18 residues. The germline V gene encodes CDR1 SGHRS and CDR2 YFSETQ. V gave up 2 bases and J gave up 6 bases; unmatched junction bases: 16.

This clone was picked up one time. The chain carries TRBV6-5 and TRBJ1-2; D possibly corresponds to TRBD1 (5 bases). This CDR3 spans 14 amino acids. The ends were cut back, 6 bases at V and 2 bases at J, with 13 bases in the middle. CDR1 MNHEY and CDR2 SVGAGI come from the germline V gene. DNA for the CDR3: TGTGCCAGCAGCCTACGCCGGGACAACTATGGCTACACCTTC. It is translated as CASSLRRDNYGYTF.

The V call is TRBV28, the J call TRBJ2-2; the match to TRBD2 covers 7 bases. V was pared by 0 bases and J by 1 base, with 5 bases of the junction left unmatched. CDR1 MDHEN and CDR2 SYDVKM come from the germline V gene. This CDR3 has 17 residues. The CDR3 DNA sequence: TGTGCCAGCAGTTTATGGGGTAGGGAGGGGAACACCGGGGAGCTGTTTTTT. Its translation is CASSLWGREGNTGELFF.

The count of this clone is one. The sample has other DNA sequences that encode this CDR3 too. The rearrangement uses TRBV11-2 and TRBJ2-7, with D maybe TRBD1 (5 bases). The V end was cut by 3 bases, the J end by 0 bases, with 9 bases between. CDR1 is SGHAT, CDR2 FQNNGV, per germline. CDR3 length: 14 amino acids. CDR3 bases: TGTGCCAGCAGCTTGACAGATAACTCCTACGAGCAGTACTTC. It specifies CASSLTDNSYEQYF.

This rearrangement joins TRBV5-1 to TRBJ1-2; D is perhaps TRBD1 (5 bases). Trimming took 7 bases from V and 6 from J, leaving 16 bases between them. This CDR3 has 13 residues. CDR1 and CDR2 from the germline V gene are SGHRS and YFSETQ. The CDR3: CASREQTTDGYTF. The CDR3 DNA follows: TGCGCCAGCCGTGAACAGACGACAGATGGCTACACCTTC.

Turning to this clone: Germline and junction disagree at one end, which may indicate a read error. The V and J genes are TRBV10-3 and TRBJ2-5, with 11 bases aligning to TRBD2. The CDR3 runs to 13 residues. The germline V gene has CDR1 ENHRY and CDR2 SYGVKD. The CDR3 DNA reads as TGTGCCATCAGTGCTGGGACTAGCGGACCTGAGGACTTC. It specifies CAISAGTSGPEDF.

CDR3 in amino acids: CASSFDRGTYEQYF. CDR3 coding DNA: TGCGCCAGCAGCTTCGACAGGGGGACCTACGAGCAGTACTTC. This sequence joins TRBV5-1 and TRBJ2-7, with 9 nucleotides matching TRBD1. V was pared by 2 bases and J by 2 bases, with 2 bases of the junction left unmatched. The CDR3 is 14 residues long. Germline V gene lookup returns CDR1 SGHRS and CDR2 YFSETQ.

With regard to this clone: This CDR3 is also generated by other DNA sequences in the sample. The chain employs TRBV2 and TRBJ2-1; the D gene is possibly TRBD1 (6 bases). Germline V CDR1 and CDR2: SNHLY, FYNNEI. V was clipped by 6 bases and J by 8 bases, with 17 bases between them. There are 14 residues in the CDR3. CDR3 residues: CASRTGTSDHEQFF. CDR3 coding DNA: TGTGCCAGCAGGACCGGGACATCAGACCATGAGCAGTTCTTC.

The chain carries TRBV7-9 and TRBJ2-7; 10 nucleotides line up with TRBD2. V shed 5 bases and J 3 bases; nucleotides not matched to a gene: 10. There are 16 residues in the CDR3. From germline, CDR1 is SEHNR and CDR2 FQNEAQ (reference sequence). DNA for the CDR3: TGTGCCAGCAGCGCCAGACTAGCGGGCGGAAACTACGAGCAGTACTTC. Residues: CASSARLAGGNYEQYF.

In this sample, this clone turned up once. The J gene is TRBJ2-2, the V gene TRBV10-3; the D call may be TRBD1 or TRBD2 (5 bases each). CDR3 size: 14 residues. In germline, CDR1 is ENHRY, CDR2 SYGVKD. V lost 6 bases and J lost 1, with 9 bases in between. DNA for the CDR3: TGTGCCATCAGCCTTGGGGGGAACACCGGGGAGCTGTTTTTT. It yields the protein CAISLGGNTGELFF.

The CDR3 here is CASSPPRSKGTDTQYF. In DNA, the CDR3 is TGCGCCAGCAGCCCCCCCCGTAGCAAGGGCACAGATACGCAGTATTTT. The genes are TRBV5-1 and TRBJ2-3; D is unclear. V lost 4 bases and J lost 1, with 16 bases in between. Germline V gene sequence: CDR1 SGHRS, CDR2 YFSETQ. This CDR3 has 16 amino acids.

The chain combines TRBV28 with TRBJ2-1; D call uncertain. Trimming took 3 bases from V and 1 from J, leaving 16 bases between them. The CDR3 contains 17 residues. CDR1 and CDR2 from the germline V gene are MDHEN and SYDVKM. The CDR3 DNA follows: TGTGCCAGCAGTTTCGTGGGAACAAGGGTATCCTACAATGAGCAGTTCTTC. Translating it yields CASSFVGTRVSYNEQFF.

The rearrangement joins TRBV11-1 to TRBJ1-1; D call uncertain. CDR3 length: 13 amino acids. With 3 bases removed from V and 1 base from J, the gap between germline ends came to 6 bases. Germline V lookup: CDR1 SGHAT, CDR2 FQDESV (reference sequence). DNA of the CDR3: TGTGCCAGCAGCTTGTCAGAGAACACTGAAGCTTTCTTT. It specifies CASSLSENTEAFF.

The rearrangement joins TRBV15 to TRBJ2-1, with D possibly called TRBD1 or TRBD2 (6 bases each). CDR1 is LNHNV, CDR2 YYDKDF, per germline (reference sequence). The V end lost 6 bases, the J end lost 7 bases, and 16 bases lay between the germline ends. This CDR3 comprises 14 residues. Here the CDR3 reads CATRGIGGGNEQFF. The DNA of the CDR3 is TGTGCCACCAGGGGTATCGGGGGCGGGAATGAGCAGTTCTTC. Drawing the rest from reference TRBV15 and TRBJ2-1, the complete variable domain is DAMVIQNPRYQVTQFGKPVTLSCSQTLNHNVMYWYQQKSSQAPKLLFHYYDKDFNNEADTPDNFQSRRPNTSFCFLDIRSPGLGDTAMYLCATRGIGGGNEQFFGPGTRLTVL.

In DNA, the CDR3 is TGTGCCAGCAGCTCTCGGACAGACTATGGCTACACCTTC. Translation gives CASSSRTDYGYTF. This sequence joins TRBV11-2 and TRBJ1-2; possible D gene TRBD1, 6 bases. Germline CDR1 reads SGHAT; CDR2 reads FQNNGV. The CDR3 spans 13 residues. V was clipped by 4 bases and J by 3 bases, with 9 bases between them.

This clone appeared a single time. This chain connects TRBV5-4 to TRBJ2-3; D is unresolved. Per germline, CDR1 SGHNT and CDR2 YYREEE (reference sequence). The CDR3 has 16 amino acids. Trimming took off 3 bases at V and 0 bases at J, with 14 bases between the two ends. The CDR3 region is CASSSGPTISTDTQYF. The CDR3 DNA sequence: TGTGCCAGCAGCTCTGGACCCACGATTAGCACAGATACGCAGTATTTT.

The chain is built from TRBV5-1 and TRBJ2-5; 10 bases map to TRBD2. Germline loops: CDR1 SGHRS, CDR2 YFSETQ. J lost 1 base, V lost 4 bases, and 7 bases had no gene match. The CDR3 has 16 amino acids. The chain's CDR3 is CASSLRLAGPQETQYF. In DNA, the CDR3 is TGCGCCAGCAGCCTCCGACTAGCGGGCCCCCAAGAGACCCAGTACTTC.

This chain uses TRBV9 with TRBJ2-1; TRBD1 might be the D (5 bases). This CDR3 is 13 amino acids long. Germline V gene lookup returns CDR1 SGDLS and CDR2 YYNGEE. V lost 5 bases and J lost 6, with 12 bases in between. CDR3 bases: TGTGCCAGCAGTTTAGGACATACCAATGAGCAGTTCTTC. This codes for CASSLGHTNEQFF.

This clone was seen once. CDR3 residues: CASSLGRTYEQYF. The CDR3, as DNA: TGTGCCAGCAGCTTGGGCAGGACCTACGAGCAGTACTTC. V gene TRBV5-4 combines with J gene TRBJ2-7; unclear D gene. The CDR3 has 13 residues. CDR1 is SGHNT and CDR2 is YYREEE in the germline V gene (reference sequence). Trimming removed 0 bases at V and 2 bases at J, with 6 bases between. The full variable domain, its missing parts supplied by reference TRBV5-4 and TRBJ2-7, is ETGVTQSPTHLIKTRGQQVTLRCSSQSGHNTVSWYQQALGQGPQFIFQYYREEENGRGNFPPRFSGLQFPNYSSELNVNALELDDSALYLCASSLGRTYEQYFGPGTRLTVT.

This clone was detected a few times. CDR3 bases: TGTGCGATTTCAGGAGGCGAGGGCTCCTACAATGAGCAGTTCTTC. Protein: CAISGGEGSYNEQFF. The rearrangement joins TRBV10-3 to TRBJ2-1, with a tentative D call TRBD2 (5 bases). This CDR3 is built from 15 residues. CDR1 ENHRY and CDR2 SYGVKD come from the germline V gene.

The V call is TRBV7-9, the J call TRBJ1-1; D unclear. The germline V gene encodes CDR1 SEHNR and CDR2 FQNEAQ (reference sequence). The CDR3 runs 12 residues. Trimming left V 11 bases short and J 4 bases short, with 14 bases between. For the CDR3, the DNA is TGTGCCCGCGATAGGTGGCGCACTGAAGCTTTCTTT. Translated: CARDRWRTEAFF.

The table lists this clone with a count of one. CDR3 DNA: TGTGCCAGTAGGGGGACAGGGCAATTCTCTGGAAACACCATATATTTT. This encodes CASRGTGQFSGNTIYF. V and J are TRBV19 and TRBJ1-3, with 9 bases fitting TRBD1. Germline V lookup: CDR1 LNHDA, CDR2 SQIVND (reference sequence). CDR3 length: 16 residues. V lost 6 bases to trimming and J lost 0 bases; unmatched junction nucleotides: 6.